This TCR beta chain was captured by sequencing in a study of blood T cell repertoires in COVID-19. As for the study in general: Samples came from the United States, Italy and Spain, spanning acute and convalescent COVID-19.

This clone was detected once. TCRdb keeps only in-frame clones here, not all; method: immunoSEQ multiplex PCR. The sample includes about 130,000 clones, 80% to 85% seen only once; the top ten take about 8.4%. V lost 5 bases, J lost 6 bases, and 5 bases lay in between. Germline CDR1 SGHAT, CDR2 FQDESV (reference sequence). The CDR3 sequence is 11 residues long. This chain joins TRBV11-1 and TRBJ2-1, with D unresolved. This clonotype was obtained from a woman aged 60-75 years with active or convalescent COVID-19. The sequenced sample consisted of peripheral blood. The CDR3: CASSDFNEQFF. The CDR3 DNA is TGTGCCAGCAGCGACTTCAATGAGCAGTTCTTC.